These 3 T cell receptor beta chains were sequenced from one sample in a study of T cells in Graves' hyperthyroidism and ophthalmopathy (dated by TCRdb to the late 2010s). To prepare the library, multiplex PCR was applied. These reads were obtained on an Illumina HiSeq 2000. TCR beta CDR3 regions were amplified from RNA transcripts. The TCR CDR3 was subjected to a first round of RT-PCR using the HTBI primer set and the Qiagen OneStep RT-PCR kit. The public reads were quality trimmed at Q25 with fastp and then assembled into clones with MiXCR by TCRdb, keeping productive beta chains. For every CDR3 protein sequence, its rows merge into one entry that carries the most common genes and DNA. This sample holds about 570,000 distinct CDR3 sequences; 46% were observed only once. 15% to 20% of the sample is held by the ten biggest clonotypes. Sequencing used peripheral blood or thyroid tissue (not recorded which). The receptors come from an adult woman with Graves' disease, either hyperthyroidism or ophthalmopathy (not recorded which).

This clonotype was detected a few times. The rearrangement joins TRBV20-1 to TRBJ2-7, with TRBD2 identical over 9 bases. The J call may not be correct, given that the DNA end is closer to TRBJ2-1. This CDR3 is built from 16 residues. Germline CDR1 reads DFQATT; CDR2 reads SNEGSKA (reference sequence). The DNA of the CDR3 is TGCAGTGCTAGAGATTACTCGCGGGAGGGTCTTAATGAGCAGTTCTTC. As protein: CSARDYSREGLNEQFF.

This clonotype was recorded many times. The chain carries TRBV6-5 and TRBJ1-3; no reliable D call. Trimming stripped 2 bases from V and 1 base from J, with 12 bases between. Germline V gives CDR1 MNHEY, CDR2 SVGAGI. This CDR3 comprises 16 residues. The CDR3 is CASSYRPGYSGNTIYF. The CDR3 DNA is TGTGCCAGCAGTTACCGGCCCGGATATTCTGGAAACACCATATATTTT.

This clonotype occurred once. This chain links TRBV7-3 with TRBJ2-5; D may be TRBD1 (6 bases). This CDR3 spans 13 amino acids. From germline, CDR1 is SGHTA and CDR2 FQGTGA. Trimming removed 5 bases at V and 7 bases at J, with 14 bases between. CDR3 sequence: CASSPDRSGTQYF. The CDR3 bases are TGTGCCAGCAGCCCCGACAGGAGTGGGACCCAGTACTTC.